The entry below describes one T cell receptor (beta chain). The data are from a study of shared clonotypes between healthy human individuals. Repertoires were generated with immunoSEQ multiplex PCR, while TCRdb's copy carries only in-frame clones and drops some. The sample includes about a million clones, roughly 77% of them seen just once. The CDR3 extends over 12 amino acids. The germline V gene encodes CDR1 SNHLY and CDR2 FYNNEI. The V end lost 7 bases, the J end lost 11 bases, and 14 bases lay between the germline ends. The receptor was derived from a man aged 18 to 30 in good health. Some clones in this sample may be carry-over from other donors' samples. The source material was memory CD4+ T cells from PBMCs. Subset in this sample: CD45RA-negative fraction. The chain carries TRBV2 and TRBJ1-4; TRBD1 might be the D (6 bases). The CDR3 loop is CASIGGSGKLFF. The CDR3 DNA reads TGTGCCAGCATAGGGGGATCTGGGAAACTGTTTTTT.